Below are 19 T cell receptor beta chains sequenced from a single sample in a study of long-term antiretroviral therapy in people with HIV. A v3.0 immunoSEQ assay was performed at survey level. The data were produced by immunoSEQ multiplex PCR, yet TCRdb's version contains in-frame clones alone and is incomplete. The profile shows about 28,000 clones, approximately 95% of them singletons. The source was unsorted PBMCs, collected 5.3 years after starting antiretroviral therapy. These receptors came from a man over 45 with HIV.

The genes are TRBV7-9 and TRBJ1-2, with D uncertain. CDR3 length equals 13 residues. V was cut by 7 bases and J by 7 bases, with 16 bases left in between. Germline V CDR1 and CDR2: SEHNR, FQNEAQ (reference sequence). CDR3 in DNA: TGTGCCAGCACCGTCGCCGGGGAATTTGGCTACACCTTC. Protein: CASTVAGEFGYTF.

V gene TRBV7-2 combines with J gene TRBJ1-5; D might be TRBD1 (5 bases). Per the germline V gene, CDR1 is SGHTA and CDR2 is FQGNSA. CDR3 length: 13 amino acids. Trimming shortened V by 2 bases and J by 7 bases, and 9 bases separated the two germline ends. The CDR3 reads CASSLRGSQPQHF. The CDR3 nucleotides read TGTGCCAGCAGCTTAAGGGGTAGCCAGCCCCAGCATTTT.

V and J are TRBV7-2 and TRBJ1-4; D uncertain. Between the trimmed V and J ends, which lost 0 bases and 3 bases, there was a span of 8 bases. The germline gives CDR1 SGHTA, CDR2 FQGNSA. The CDR3 is made up of 15 amino acids. The CDR3 DNA is TGTGCCAGCAGCTTAGCAGCCGCTGCTAATGAAAAACTGTTTTTT. It specifies CASSLAAAANEKLFF.

The rearrangement links TRBV28 to TRBJ1-5, with D tentatively TRBD1 (6 bases). Trimming left V 7 bases short and J 6 bases short, with 16 bases between. The length of the CDR3 is 14 residues. Germline CDR1 MDHEN, CDR2 SYDVKM. This chain's CDR3 is CASTGQLGTQPQHF. In DNA form, the CDR3 reads TGTGCCAGCACCGGACAGTTGGGGACTCAGCCCCAGCATTTT.

The gene calls are TRBV12-5 and TRBJ2-3; TRBD2 matches 14 bases. The V segment lost 1 base and the J segment 8 bases; nucleotides outside the gene matches: 5. Per germline, CDR1 LGHNT and CDR2 FRNRAP. The CDR3 is made up of 16 amino acids. Here the CDR3 DNA reads TGTGCTAGTGGTTTGGCGACTAGCGGGGGGGCCGTTACGCAGTATTTT. Translation: CASGLATSGGAVTQYF.

This clone was seen only once. The chain employs TRBV6-5 and TRBJ2-1; D uncertain. The CDR3 runs to 13 residues. Germline CDR1 reads MNHEY; CDR2 reads SVGAGI. The V end was cut by 7 bases, the J end by 2 bases, with 9 bases between. The CDR3 here is CASKRNPYNEQFF. In nucleotides, the CDR3 is TGTGCCAGCAAACGGAACCCCTACAATGAGCAGTTCTTC.

The chain links TRBV6-1 to TRBJ1-2; tentative D call: TRBD1 (5 bases). The germline V gene has CDR1 MNHNS and CDR2 SASEGT. Trimming took off 3 bases at V and 1 base at J, with 18 bases between the two ends. This CDR3 comprises 17 residues. The chain's CDR3 is CASSDPTGPLFNYGYTF. The CDR3 DNA sequence: TGTGCCAGCAGTGACCCTACAGGACCCCTCTTTAACTATGGCTACACCTTC.

The rearrangement links TRBV6-6 to TRBJ2-3; D uncertain. Trimming left V 2 bases short and J 4 bases short, with 13 bases between. The CDR3 covers 15 residues. CDR1 is MNHNY and CDR2 is SVGAGI in the germline V gene (reference sequence). CDR3 nucleotide sequence: TGTGCCAGCAGTTACCAAGGTCTGGTGGCAGATACGCAGTATTTT. Encoded protein: CASSYQGLVADTQYF.

The chain uses TRBV9 and TRBJ2-3, with D possibly being TRBD1 or TRBD2 (6 bases each). CDR1 and CDR2 from the germline V gene are SGDLS and YYNGEE. This CDR3 is built from 16 residues. With 3 bases removed from V and 1 base from J, the gap between germline ends came to 15 bases. The DNA of the CDR3 is TGTGCCAGCAGCGGCGGTGGGGGCGGGGGCACAGATACGCAGTATTTT. It translates to CASSGGGGGGTDTQYF.

The V gene is TRBV5-1, the J gene TRBJ1-6, with D hard to call. CDR3 size: 13 residues. From germline, CDR1 is SGHRS and CDR2 YFSETQ. V shed 0 bases and J shed 14 bases, with 12 bases lying between them. The CDR3 DNA sequence: TGCGCCAGCAGCTTGGTTTTCGGCTCGGCCCTCCACTTT. This gives the protein CASSLVFGSALHF.

The chain carries TRBV7-9 and TRBJ2-7; a weak D match, TRBD1 (6 bases). The V gene's germline CDR1 is SEHNR and CDR2 FQNEAQ (reference sequence). V was pared by 5 bases and J by 0 bases, with 11 bases between. The CDR3 runs to 14 residues. CDR3 sequence (DNA): TGTGCCAGCAGCCCAGACAGGACCTCCTACGAGCAGTACTTC. It encodes CASSPDRTSYEQYF.

In this sample, this clone turned up once. The chain joins TRBV6-1 to TRBJ2-7; possibly TRBD2 for D (5 bases). Germline V lookup: CDR1 MNHNS, CDR2 SASEGT. Trimming shortened V by 5 bases and J by 2 bases, and 10 bases separated the two germline ends. This CDR3 is built from 13 residues. This CDR3 reads CASSRERAYEQYF. DNA for the CDR3: TGTGCCAGCAGTCGTGAGAGGGCCTACGAGCAGTACTTC.

The V and J genes are TRBV12-5 and TRBJ2-1; 7 bases are a match to TRBD2. Trimming at V came to 5 bases and at J to 8 bases, leaving 6 bases not matched to a gene. Germline V gene sequence: CDR1 LGHNT, CDR2 FRNRAP. The CDR3 is made up of 13 amino acids. The CDR3 DNA reads as TGTGCTAGTGGTCCGGAGGGAGGGTATGAGCAGTTCTTC. Encoded protein: CASGPEGGYEQFF.

The rearrangement links TRBV18 to TRBJ1-4; TRBD1 is a possible D gene (6 bases). The CDR3 length is 15 residues. Trimming took 10 bases from V and 5 from J, leaving 20 bases between them. Looked up from germline, CDR1 is KGHSH and CDR2 is LQKENI. CDR3 DNA: TGTGCCACCACCCCGGGGGGCCGAGGAAATGAAAAACTGTTTTTT. The encoded protein is CATTPGGRGNEKLFF.

The J gene is TRBJ2-5, the V gene TRBV7-9, with D perhaps TRBD2 (6 bases). The CDR3 has 14 amino acids. From germline, CDR1 is SEHNR and CDR2 FQNEAQ (reference sequence). V was clipped by 3 bases and J by 4 bases, with 12 bases between them. The CDR3 here is CASSLGQGLETQYF. The CDR3 region has the DNA TGTGCCAGCAGCTTGGGGCAGGGACTAGAGACCCAGTACTTC. Using reference TRBV7-9 and TRBJ2-5 for the parts outside the CDR3, the full variable domain is DTGVSQNPRHKITKRGQNVTFRCDPISEHNRLYWYRQTLGQGPEFLTYFQNEAQLEKSRLLSDRFSAERPKGSFSTLEIQRTEQGDSAMYLCASSLGQGLETQYFGPGTRLLVL.

The V gene is TRBV28, the J gene TRBJ1-5; 7 positions match TRBD1. This CDR3 spans 15 amino acids. CDR1 and CDR2 (germline): MDHEN, SYDVKM. The ends lost 4 bases at V and 2 bases at J; junction bases unmatched: 5. CDR3 loop: CASSSSGQGNQPQHF. The DNA of the CDR3 is TGTGCCAGCAGTTCCTCTGGACAGGGCAATCAGCCCCAGCATTTT.

This chain links TRBV6-5 with TRBJ1-2; D unclear. This CDR3 spans 15 amino acids. The ends were cut back, 2 bases at V and 2 bases at J, with 12 bases in the middle. Per germline, CDR1 MNHEY and CDR2 SVGAGI. In nucleotides, the CDR3 is TGTGCCAGCAGTTACCGTGACTCCTCAAACTATGGCTACACCTTC. Amino acids: CASSYRDSSNYGYTF.

The gene calls are TRBV4-2 and TRBJ2-1; 16 nucleotides match TRBD2. Looked up from germline, CDR1 is LGHNA and CDR2 is YNFKEQ. CDR3 length: 17 residues. With V trimmed by 0 bases and J by 7 bases, 3 bases remained unmatched. The CDR3 here is CASSQDGTSGGGNEQFF. The CDR3, as DNA: TGTGCCAGCAGCCAAGACGGGACTAGCGGGGGGGGAAATGAGCAGTTCTTC.

This sequence joins TRBV27 and TRBJ1-5; the D gene is possibly TRBD1 (5 bases). V was trimmed by 5 bases and J by 6 bases, leaving 11 bases between them. Germline lookup yields CDR1 MNHEY and CDR2 SMNVEV (reference sequence). The CDR3 runs 13 residues. CDR3 loop: CASSPEGSQPQHF. The CDR3 nucleotides read TGTGCCAGCAGTCCCGAGGGGAGTCAGCCCCAGCATTTT.